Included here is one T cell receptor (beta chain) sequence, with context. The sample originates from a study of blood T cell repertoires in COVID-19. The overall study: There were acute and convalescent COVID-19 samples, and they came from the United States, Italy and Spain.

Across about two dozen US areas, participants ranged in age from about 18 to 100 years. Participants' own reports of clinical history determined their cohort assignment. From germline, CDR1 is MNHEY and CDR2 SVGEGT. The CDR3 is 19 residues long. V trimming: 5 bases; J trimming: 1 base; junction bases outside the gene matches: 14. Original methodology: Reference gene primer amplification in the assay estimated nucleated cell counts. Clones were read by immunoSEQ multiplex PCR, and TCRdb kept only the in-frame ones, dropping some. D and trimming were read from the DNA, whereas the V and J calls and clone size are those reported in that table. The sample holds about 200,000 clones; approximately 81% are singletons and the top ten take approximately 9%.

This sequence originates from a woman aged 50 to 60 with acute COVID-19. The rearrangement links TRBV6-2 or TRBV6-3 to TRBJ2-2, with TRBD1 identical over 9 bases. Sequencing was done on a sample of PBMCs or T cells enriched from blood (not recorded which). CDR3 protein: CASSAQLSGTGLNTGELFF. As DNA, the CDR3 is TGTGCCAGCAGTGCCCAATTATCCGGGACAGGGCTGAACACCGGGGAGCTGTTTTTT.